These T cell receptor beta chains were read from a single sample in a study of shared clonotypes between healthy human individuals. Assay used: immunoSEQ multiplex PCR; TCRdb lists only in-frame clones, some missing. The data contain more than 1,200,000 clones, just under 99% of them singletons. Sequencing was done on a sample of naive CD4+ T cells sorted from blood. All receptors derive from a man aged 25 to 40 in good health. Both conserved end residues are part of each CDR3. D genes are given only for firm matches. Some rows have no size entry. The others give once, few or many, or a class for an expanded clone.

CASSEVQALAFF | TGCGCCAGCAGTGAGGTACAGGCGCTAGCTTTCTTT | TRBJ1-1 | - | TRBV10-2 | - | 12
CASLRTGGGYTF | TGTGCCAGCCTGAGGACAGGGGGGGGCTACACCTTC | TRBJ1-2 | - | TRBV19 | TRBD1 | 12
CASSETISNQRAKNIQYF | TGTGCCAGCAGTGAAACGATTTCGAACCAGCGAGCCAAAAACATTCAGTACTTC | TRBJ2-4 | - | TRBV2 | - | 18
CASSVPPGLREVELFF | TGTGCCAGCAGTGTCCCTCCGGGACTACGGGAAGTGGAGCTGTTTTTT | TRBJ2-2 | - | TRBV2 | TRBD2 | 16
CASRLSVEQYF | TGTGCCAGCAGGCTCTCCGTTGAGCAGTACTTC | TRBJ2-7 | - | TRBV7-2 | - | 11
CASSNGPGVVYGYTF | TGTGCCAGCTCTAATGGGCCAGGAGTCGTCTATGGCTACACCTTC | TRBJ1-2 | - | TRBV18 | - | 15
CASSLGLVRTEAFF | TGTGCCAGCAGCTTAGGACTGGTGAGGACTGAAGCTTTCTTT | TRBJ1-1 | once | TRBV7-8 | - | 14
CASSVAAGGPGAGELFF | TGTGCCAGCAGCGTAGCAGCGGGAGGGCCAGGCGCCGGGGAGCTGTTTTTT | TRBJ2-2 | - | TRBV9 | TRBD2 | 17
CASSATTGGVLPTQYF | TGTGCCAGCAGCGCGACGACAGGGGGCGTTTTACCGACGCAGTATTTT | TRBJ2-3 | - | TRBV9 | TRBD1 | 16
CASSTGDGYNQPQHF | TGTGCCAGTTCAACAGGGGACGGTTACAATCAGCCCCAGCATTTT | TRBJ1-5 | - | TRBV19 | TRBD1 | 15
CASSYTTDTQYF | TGTGCCAGCAGTTATACCACAGATACGCAGTATTTT | TRBJ2-3 | - | TRBV2 | - | 12
CASSLVGGFLYEQYF | TGTGCCAGCAGCTTGGTGGGAGGCTTCCTCTACGAGCAGTACTTC | TRBJ2-7 | - | TRBV5-6 | - | 15
CASSPQVQETQYF | TGTGCCAGCAGCCCCCAGGTGCAAGAGACCCAGTACTTC | TRBJ2-5 | - | TRBV5-4 | - | 13
CASSQEGLAGGGTGELFF | TGCGCCAGCAGCCAAGAGGGACTAGCGGGAGGAGGTACCGGGGAGCTGTTTTTT | TRBJ2-2 | - | TRBV4-3 | TRBD2 | 18
CASSRDSDTEAFF | TGTGCCAGCAGTCGGGACAGCGACACTGAAGCTTTCTTT | TRBJ1-1 | - | TRBV5-4 | TRBD1 | 13
CASSLQLKSSGTSVDEQYF | TGTGCCAGCAGCCTACAACTTAAGTCCTCAGGGACTAGCGTTGACGAGCAGTACTTC | TRBJ2-7 | - | TRBV13 | TRBD2 | 19
CASARDSSEKLFF | TGTGCCAGCGCCCGGGACAGCTCTGAAAAACTGTTTTTT | TRBJ1-4 | once | TRBV2 | TRBD1 | 13
CASSLLFGDGYTF | TGTGCCAGCAGCTTACTCTTTGGAGATGGCTACACCTTC | TRBJ1-2 | - | TRBV7-9 | - | 13
CASSGTQGPPQETQYF | TGCGCCAGCAGCGGAACACAGGGGCCGCCCCAAGAGACCCAGTACTTC | TRBJ2-5 | - | TRBV5-1 | TRBD1 | 16
CASSQGDRRLADTQYF | TGCGCCAGCAGCCAGGGGGACAGGAGATTGGCCGATACGCAGTATTTT | TRBJ2-3 | once | TRBV4-1 | TRBD1 | 16
CARSPITGTSGSIVKSYNEQFF | TGTGCCAGATCACCTATAACCGGGACTAGCGGGAGCATAGTCAAGTCCTACAATGAGCAGTTCTTC | TRBJ2-1 | - | TRBV18 | TRBD2 | 22